The entry below gives a single T cell receptor beta chain sequence along with its context. TCRdb's table, derived via immunoSEQ multiplex PCR, lists solely in-frame clones and lacks some. This sample carries 160,000 or so clones, over 75% of them seen once, and the ten largest clones take approximately 6%. The data are from a study of blood T cell repertoires in COVID-19. Study-level background: The study drew acute and convalescent COVID-19 samples from the United States, Italy and Spain. In each case, the material was cDNA or gDNA derived from T cells, B-cell-depleted T cells, or PBMCs.

The germline V and J ends were trimmed by 1 base and 3 bases, with 3 bases remaining between them. The V gene's germline CDR1 is MNHNS and CDR2 SASEGT. The CDR3 extends over 12 amino acids. The chain employs TRBV6-1 and TRBJ2-5; no definite D call. The TCR was taken from a man aged 35 to 55 who had recovered from COVID-19. The sample consisted of PBMCs or T cells enriched from blood (not recorded which). CDR3 DNA sequence: TGTGCCAGCAGTGAAGGCGAAGAGACCCAGTACTTC. This encodes CASSEGEETQYF.